This T cell receptor (beta chain) was captured by sequencing in a study of control samples from healthy donors and cancer patients. Sequencing used immunoSEQ multiplex PCR; TCRdb keeps in-frame clones, though not all of them. The sample includes about 130,000 clones, about 90% of them seen just once. Deletions cut 5 bases from V and 3 bases from J, with 11 bases between. The germline V gene has CDR1 MNHEY and CDR2 SVGAGI. The CDR3 extends over 13 amino acids. V usage is TRBV6-5 and J usage is TRBJ2-7, with TRBD1 as a possible D gene (5 bases). Sequenced material: blood. This sequence was found in a woman aged 50 to 60 in good health. CDR3 amino acids: CASSTLTDYEQYF. In DNA, the CDR3 is TGTGCCAGCAGTACCCTGACAGACTACGAGCAGTACTTC.